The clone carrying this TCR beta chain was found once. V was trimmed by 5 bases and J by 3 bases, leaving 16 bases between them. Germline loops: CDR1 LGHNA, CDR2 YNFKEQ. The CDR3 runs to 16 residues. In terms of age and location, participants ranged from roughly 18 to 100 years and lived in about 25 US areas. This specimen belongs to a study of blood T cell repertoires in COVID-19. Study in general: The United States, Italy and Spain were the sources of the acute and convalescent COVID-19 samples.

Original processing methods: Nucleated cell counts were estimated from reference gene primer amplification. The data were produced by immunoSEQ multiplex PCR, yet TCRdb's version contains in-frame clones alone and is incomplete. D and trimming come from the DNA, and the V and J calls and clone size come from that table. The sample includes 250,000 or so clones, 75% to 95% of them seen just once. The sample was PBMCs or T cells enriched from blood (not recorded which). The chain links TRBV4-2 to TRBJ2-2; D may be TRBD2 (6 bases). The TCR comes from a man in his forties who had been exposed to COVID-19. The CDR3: CASSYSGGGDTGELFF. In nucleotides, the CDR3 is TGTGCCAGCAGCTACAGCGGAGGAGGGGACACCGGGGAGCTGTTTTTT.